These T cell receptor beta chains were read from a single sample in a study of cytomegalovirus exposure and HLA in healthy donors. The repertoire was sequenced with immunoSEQ multiplex PCR; TCRdb's copy has only in-frame clones and lacks some. The data contain tens of thousands of clones, around 78% of them singletons. Sample: PBMCs. The receptors originated from a man in his fifties in good health and CMV-seronegative. Each CDR3 is given without its conserved first and last residue. The D gene is left open where the match is weak.

TRBD2 TRBJ2-7 TRBV19 ASSIVTSGIYEQY
TRBD2 TRBJ2-2 TRBV28 ASSLIAGFGGELF
. TRBJ1-1 TRBV7-2 ASGKGGSRGTEAF
TRBD1 TRBJ2-3 TRBV25-1 ASSLQGAWDTQY
TRBD2 TRBJ2-7 TRBV7-9 ASIPGGERSYEQY
. TRBJ1-4 TRBV2 ASFGRAANEKLF
. TRBJ2-7 TRBV5-1 ASSIGWVGASGEQY
. TRBJ2-7 TRBV7-2 ASSSNRASYEQY
. TRBJ2-3 TRBV21-1 ASSKAPLTGTDTQY
TRBD2 TRBJ2-3 TRBV4-3 ASSQVAAGGRVADTQY
TRBD1 TRBJ1-1 TRBV2 ASKGQESNTEAF
. TRBJ1-5 TRBV19 ASSIWREVSNQPQH
TRBD1 TRBJ1-5 TRBV19 ASSHRGPQPQH
. TRBJ2-2 TRBV29-1 SVGRGFTGELF
. TRBJ1-1 TRBV5-1 ASSRDENTEAF
TRBD1 TRBJ1-2 TRBV5-4 ASSLVTGGRGYT
TRBD1 TRBJ1-2 TRBV27 ASTSLRDRANYGYT
. TRBJ1-3 TRBV4-2 ASSQVAGTSGGNTIY
. TRBJ2-7 TRBV6-5 ATCPVSGSSYEQY
. TRBJ1-4 TRBV2 ASSKGQSTNEKLF
. TRBJ2-1 TRBV5-4 ASSLDGLTEQF
TRBD1 TRBJ1-5 TRBV19 ASSPKRDSHSNQPQH
TRBD2 TRBJ2-1 TRBV4-1 ASSPIAGPSYNEQF